These 13 T cell receptor beta chains came from one sample sequenced in a study of lymphopenia after photon versus proton radiotherapy. Sequenced by immunoSEQ multiplex PCR; TCRdb stores in-frame clones only, minus some. The sample consists of 50,000 to 65,000 clones, 87% of them appearing once. Source: peripheral blood, taken from a patient treated with proton-based radiotherapy. The source is a man of 80 years or more with esophageal cancer.

This sequence joins TRBV19 and TRBJ2-1; TRBD2 agrees at 8 bases. The CDR3 extends over 16 amino acids. Trimming removed 4 bases from V and 10 bases from J; junction bases left unmatched: 15. From germline, CDR1 is LNHDA and CDR2 SQIVND (reference sequence). As DNA, the CDR3 is TGTGCCAGTAGTACCCGCCAACCTGATTTAGCGGGGGAGCAGTTCTTC. Amino acid sequence: CASSTRQPDLAGEQFF.

The chain has TRBV7-2 and TRBJ1-1; D remains unclear. This CDR3 is built from 14 residues. Germline CDR1 is SGHTA and CDR2 is FQGNSA. V lost 1 base, J lost 2 bases, and 8 bases lay in between. CDR3 amino acids: CASSLVAGNTEAFF. The CDR3 DNA reads TGTGCCAGCAGCTTAGTGGCAGGCAACACTGAAGCTTTCTTT.

This chain links TRBV5-5 with TRBJ1-5, with TRBD1 as a possible D gene (5 bases). Germline V gives CDR1 SGHKS, CDR2 YYEKEE (reference sequence). The V end lost 3 bases, the J end lost 0 bases, and 22 bases lay between the germline ends. The CDR3 runs to 19 residues. The CDR3 DNA is TGTGCCAGCAGCTCGACCCCAGGGTTTGGTATAATTAGCAATCAGCCCCAGCATTTT. Encoded protein: CASSSTPGFGIISNQPQHF.

The rearrangement joins TRBV29-1 to TRBJ2-3, with no clear D. CDR1 SQVTM and CDR2 ANQGSEA come from the germline V gene. V shed 7 bases and J shed 6 bases, with 17 bases lying between them. CDR3 size: 13 residues. The CDR3 loop reads CSAPGSVDDTQYF. The CDR3 coding sequence is TGCAGCGCCCCGGGCTCCGTGGACGATACGCAGTATTTT.

The CDR3 bases are TGTGCCAGCAGCTTAGCGGGGCCGGATAATTCACCCCTCCACTTT. Protein: CASSLAGPDNSPLHF. The V and J genes are TRBV7-2 and TRBJ1-6; weak D call: TRBD1 (5 bases). The CDR3 totals 15 residues. The germline V gene has CDR1 SGHTA and CDR2 FQGNSA. V lost 0 bases and J 5 bases, leaving 8 bases between the germline ends.

J is TRBJ2-2 and V is TRBV5-1; maybe TRBD1 (5 bases). Germline V gene data show CDR1 as SGHRS and CDR2 as YFSETQ. The V and J ends lost 0 bases and 3 bases respectively, with 9 bases between them. The CDR3 covers 15 residues. This CDR3 is CASSLAGADTGELFF. The CDR3 DNA follows: TGCGCCAGCAGCTTGGCTGGGGCTGACACCGGGGAGCTGTTTTTT.

Only a few counts were recorded for this clone. V gene TRBV5-1 combines with J gene TRBJ1-4; no clear D. The V end lost 0 bases, the J end lost 4 bases, and 7 bases lay between the germline ends. This CDR3 has 14 amino acids. Germline V CDR1 and CDR2: SGHRS, YFSETQ. The CDR3 bases are TGCGCCAGCAGCTTGGGGGATGGTAATGAAAAACTGTTTTTT. Its translation: CASSLGDGNEKLFF.

This clone has more than one count but fewer than ten. V gene TRBV5-1 combines with J gene TRBJ2-2, with D uncertain. Germline CDR1 SGHRS, CDR2 YFSETQ. This CDR3 has 13 amino acids. V was clipped by 1 base and J by 5 bases, with 6 bases between them. The CDR3 region has the DNA TGCGCCAGCAGCTTGATCTGGACCGGGGAGCTGTTTTTT. Its protein is CASSLIWTGELFF.

The rearrangement uses TRBV18 and TRBJ1-1; 10 bases fit TRBD1. V shed 0 bases and J 2 bases; nucleotides not matched to a gene: 6. The CDR3 is made up of 17 amino acids. CDR1 and CDR2 from the germline V gene are KGHSH and LQKENI. This CDR3 is CASSPPGQGMFNTEAFF. CDR3 DNA sequence: TGTGCCAGCTCACCACCGGGACAGGGGATGTTCAACACTGAAGCTTTCTTT.

The V call is TRBV2, the J call TRBJ2-7, with 10 bases that match TRBD1. J was trimmed by 6 bases and V by 6 bases; bases with no gene match: 2. CDR3 length: 12 residues. Germline V lookup: CDR1 SNHLY, CDR2 FYNNEI. The CDR3 is CASRTGGLEQYF. The CDR3 DNA reads TGTGCCAGCAGGACAGGGGGCCTCGAGCAGTACTTC.

This sequence joins TRBV6-5 and TRBJ2-3, with TRBD2 matching 11 bases. Germline CDR1 reads MNHEY; CDR2 reads SVGAGI. CDR3 length equals 16 residues. V trimming: 4 bases; J trimming: 5 bases; junction bases outside the gene matches: 8. The CDR3 coding sequence is TGTGCCAGCAGTTCCAGGGTAGCGGGGGGGCGAGATACGCAGTATTTT. This sequence encodes CASSSRVAGGRDTQYF.

The chain couples TRBV4-3 to TRBJ1-2; TRBD1 agrees at 7 bases. CDR1 LGHNA and CDR2 YSLEER come from the germline V gene. The V segment lost 1 base and the J segment 3 bases; nucleotides outside the gene matches: 5. This CDR3 is 15 amino acids long. For the CDR3, the DNA is TGCGCCAGCAGCCAAGTACAGGGGAGGGACTATGGCTACACCTTC. Its protein product is CASSQVQGRDYGYTF.

This clone was seen a single time. This chain links TRBV19 with TRBJ2-7; no firm D call. Germline CDR1 LNHDA, CDR2 SQIVND (reference sequence). The CDR3 has 13 residues. Trimming left V 5 bases short and J 5 bases short, with 13 bases between. The CDR3 region has the DNA TGTGCCAGTAGTGCATATTCCCCAAACGAGCAGTACTTC. Protein product: CASSAYSPNEQYF.